This TCR beta chain was sequenced during a study of blood T cells in healthy people across ages. At the level of the study: Capture via template switching afforded approximately one barcoded beta molecule per two T cells.

The CDR3 is made up of 14 amino acids. From germline, CDR1 is SGHTA and CDR2 FQGTGA. The J segment lost 0 bases and the V segment lost 5 bases, leaving 4 bases of the junction unmatched. This clonotype was recorded a few times. A sample-barcoded 5' primer and a J-beta primer mix were used in a second PCR of roughly 6 to 11 cycles. Via MiXCR, TCRdb re-called the 5' RACE reads, giving one row per CDR3 protein. The sample lists about 680,000 distinct CDR3 sequences, approximately 50% occurring once. Sequenced material: blood. The receptor comes from a woman aged 60-75 years in good health. V and J are TRBV7-3 and TRBJ2-7; 7 nucleotides line up with TRBD2. CDR3 nucleotide sequence: TGTGCCAGCAGCAAGGGCGGGAGCTCCTACGAGCAGTACTTC. As protein: CASSKGGSSYEQYF.